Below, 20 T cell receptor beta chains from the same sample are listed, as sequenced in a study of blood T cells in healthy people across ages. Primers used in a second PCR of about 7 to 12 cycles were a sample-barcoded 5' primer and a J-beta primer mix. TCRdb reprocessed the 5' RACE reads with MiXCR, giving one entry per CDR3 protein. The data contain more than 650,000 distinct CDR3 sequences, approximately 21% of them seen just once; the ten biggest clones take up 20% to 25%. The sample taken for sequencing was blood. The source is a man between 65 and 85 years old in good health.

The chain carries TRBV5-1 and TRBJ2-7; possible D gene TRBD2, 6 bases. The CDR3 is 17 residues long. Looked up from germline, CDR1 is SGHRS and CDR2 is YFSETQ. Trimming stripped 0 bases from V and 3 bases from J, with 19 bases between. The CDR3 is CASSLDLGRMGGYEQYF. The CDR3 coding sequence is TGCGCCAGCAGCTTGGATTTGGGACGAATGGGGGGCTACGAGCAGTACTTC.

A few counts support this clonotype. The CDR3, as DNA: TGTGCCAGCAGTGAATTTGGGGCCTCTGGAAACACCATATATTTT. Protein: CASSEFGASGNTIYF. The chain is built from TRBV2 and TRBJ1-3; the D gene is possibly TRBD1 (5 bases). CDR3 length equals 15 residues. Between the trimmed V and J ends, which lost 2 bases and 0 bases, there was a span of 8 bases. Germline lookup yields CDR1 SNHLY and CDR2 FYNNEI.

In DNA form, the CDR3 reads TGTGCCAGCAGACGGGAGGGACAGGGCAATGAGCAGTTCTTC. Its protein is CASRREGQGNEQFF. The chain links TRBV7-9 to TRBJ2-1, with a tentative D call TRBD1 (9 bases). The CDR3 is 14 residues long. V was clipped by 6 bases and J by 6 bases, with 15 bases between them. CDR1 is SEHNR and CDR2 is FQNEAQ in the germline V gene (reference sequence).

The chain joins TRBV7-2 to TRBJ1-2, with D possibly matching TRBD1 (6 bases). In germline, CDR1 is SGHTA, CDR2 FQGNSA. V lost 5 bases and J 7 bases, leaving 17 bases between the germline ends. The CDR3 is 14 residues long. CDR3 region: CASSAHRVRSGYTF. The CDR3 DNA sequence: TGTGCCAGCAGCGCCCACAGGGTGCGATCTGGCTACACCTTC. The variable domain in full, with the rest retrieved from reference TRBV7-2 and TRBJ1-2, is GAGVSQSPSNKVTEKGKDVELRCDPISGHTALYWYRQSLGQGLEFLIYFQGNSAPDKSGLPSDRFSAERTGGSVSTLTIQRTQQEDSAVYLCASSAHRVRSGYTFGSGTRLTVV.

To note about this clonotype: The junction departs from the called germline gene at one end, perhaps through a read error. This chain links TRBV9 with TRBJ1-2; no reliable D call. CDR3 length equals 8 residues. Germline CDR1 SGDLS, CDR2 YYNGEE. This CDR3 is CASSRGIF. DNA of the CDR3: TGTGCCAGCAGCCGCGGCATCTTC.

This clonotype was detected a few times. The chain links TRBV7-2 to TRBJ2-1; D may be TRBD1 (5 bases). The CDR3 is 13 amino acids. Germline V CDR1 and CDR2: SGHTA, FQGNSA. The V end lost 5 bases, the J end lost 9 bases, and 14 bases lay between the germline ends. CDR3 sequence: CASSKNAGPEQFF. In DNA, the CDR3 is TGTGCCAGCAGCAAAAATGCAGGGCCTGAGCAGTTCTTC.

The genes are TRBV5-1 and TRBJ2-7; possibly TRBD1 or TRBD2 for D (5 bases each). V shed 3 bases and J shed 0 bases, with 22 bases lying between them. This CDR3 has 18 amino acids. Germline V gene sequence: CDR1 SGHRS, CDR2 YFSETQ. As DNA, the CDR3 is TGCGCCAGCAGCTCAAGGAGTAACGGGGCCCTGGTCTCCTACGAGCAGTACGTC. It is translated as CASSSRSNGALVSYEQYV.

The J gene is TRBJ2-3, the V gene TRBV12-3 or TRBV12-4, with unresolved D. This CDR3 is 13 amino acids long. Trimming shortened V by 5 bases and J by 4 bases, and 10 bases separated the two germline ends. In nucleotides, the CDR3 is TGTGCCAGCAGTGCCTACTTCGCAGATACGCAGTATTTT. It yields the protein CASSAYFADTQYF.

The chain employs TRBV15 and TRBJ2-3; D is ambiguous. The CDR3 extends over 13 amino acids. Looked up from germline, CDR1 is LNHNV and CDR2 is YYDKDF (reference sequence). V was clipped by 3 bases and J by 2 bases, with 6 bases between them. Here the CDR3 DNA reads TGTGCCACCAGCAGCCACGTCACAGATACGCAGTATTTT. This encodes CATSSHVTDTQYF.

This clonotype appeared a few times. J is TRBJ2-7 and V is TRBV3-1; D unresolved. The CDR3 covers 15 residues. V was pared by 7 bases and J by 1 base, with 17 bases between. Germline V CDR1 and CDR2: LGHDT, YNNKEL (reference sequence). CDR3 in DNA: TGTGCCAGCACACCCTCCCTAATCCCATCCTACGAGCAGTACTTC. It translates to CASTPSLIPSYEQYF.

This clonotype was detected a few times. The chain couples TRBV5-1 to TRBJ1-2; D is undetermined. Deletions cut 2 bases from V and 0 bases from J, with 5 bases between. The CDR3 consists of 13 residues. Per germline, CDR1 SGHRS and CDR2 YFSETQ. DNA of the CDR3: TGCGCCAGCAGCTTCCAGCCTAACTATGGCTACACCTTC. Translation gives CASSFQPNYGYTF.

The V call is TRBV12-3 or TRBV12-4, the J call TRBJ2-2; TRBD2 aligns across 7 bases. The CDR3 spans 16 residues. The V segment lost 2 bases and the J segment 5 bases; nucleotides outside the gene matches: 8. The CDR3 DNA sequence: TGTGCCAGCAGTTTATCGCCTAGCGGACGAACCGGGGAGCTGTTTTTT. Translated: CASSLSPSGRTGELFF.

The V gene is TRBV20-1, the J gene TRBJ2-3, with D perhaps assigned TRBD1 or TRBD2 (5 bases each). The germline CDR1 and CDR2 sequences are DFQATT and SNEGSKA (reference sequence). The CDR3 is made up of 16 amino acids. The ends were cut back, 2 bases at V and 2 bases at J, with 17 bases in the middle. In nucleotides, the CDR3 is TGCAGTGCTAGAAGCACCCGGGACGGTTACACAGATACGCAGTATTTT. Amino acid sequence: CSARSTRDGYTDTQYF.

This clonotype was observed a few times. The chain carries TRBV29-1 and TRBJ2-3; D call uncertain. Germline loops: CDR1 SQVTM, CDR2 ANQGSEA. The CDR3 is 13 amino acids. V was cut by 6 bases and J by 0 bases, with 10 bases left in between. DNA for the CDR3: TGCAGCGTGGGTGTACGAAGCACAGATACGCAGTATTTT. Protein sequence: CSVGVRSTDTQYF.

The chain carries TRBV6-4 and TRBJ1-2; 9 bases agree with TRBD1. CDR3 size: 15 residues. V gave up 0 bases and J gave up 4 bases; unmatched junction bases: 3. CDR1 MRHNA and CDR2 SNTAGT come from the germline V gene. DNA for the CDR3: TGTGCCAGCAGTGACTCTTGGACAGGGGTCTATGGCTACACCTTC. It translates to CASSDSWTGVYGYTF.

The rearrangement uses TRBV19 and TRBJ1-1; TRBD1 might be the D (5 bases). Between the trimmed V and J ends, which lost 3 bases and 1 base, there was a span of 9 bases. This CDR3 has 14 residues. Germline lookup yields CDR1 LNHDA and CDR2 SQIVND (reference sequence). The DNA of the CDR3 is TGTGCCAGTAGTATCGGACAATGGAACACTGAAGCTTTCTTT. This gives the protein CASSIGQWNTEAFF.

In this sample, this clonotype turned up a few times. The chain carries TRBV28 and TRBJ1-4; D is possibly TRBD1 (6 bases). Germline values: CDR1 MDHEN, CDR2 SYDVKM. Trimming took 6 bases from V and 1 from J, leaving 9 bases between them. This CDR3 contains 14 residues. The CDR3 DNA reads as TGTGCCAGCAGCCAAGGGGGAACTAATGAAAAACTGTTTTTT. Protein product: CASSQGGTNEKLFF. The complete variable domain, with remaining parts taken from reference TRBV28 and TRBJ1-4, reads DVKVTQSSRYLVKRTGEKVFLECVQDMDHENMFWYRQDPGLGLRLIYFSYDVKMKEKGDIPEGYSVSREKKERFSLILESASTNQTSMYLCASSQGGTNEKLFFGSGTQLSVL.

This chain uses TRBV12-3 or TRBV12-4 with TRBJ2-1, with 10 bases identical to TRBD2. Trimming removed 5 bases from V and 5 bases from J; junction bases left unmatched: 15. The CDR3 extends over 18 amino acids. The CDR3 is CASSTPTLGLALHNEQFF. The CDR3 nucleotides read TGTGCCAGCAGTACTCCGACCTTGGGACTAGCGTTACACAATGAGCAGTTCTTC.

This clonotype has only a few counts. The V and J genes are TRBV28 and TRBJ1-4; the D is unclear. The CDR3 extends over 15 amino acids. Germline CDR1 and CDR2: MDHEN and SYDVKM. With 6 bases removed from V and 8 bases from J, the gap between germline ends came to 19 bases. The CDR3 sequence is CASRLSLGVGEKLFF. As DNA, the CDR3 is TGTGCCAGCAGATTAAGCCTGGGTGTTGGGGAAAAACTGTTTTTT.

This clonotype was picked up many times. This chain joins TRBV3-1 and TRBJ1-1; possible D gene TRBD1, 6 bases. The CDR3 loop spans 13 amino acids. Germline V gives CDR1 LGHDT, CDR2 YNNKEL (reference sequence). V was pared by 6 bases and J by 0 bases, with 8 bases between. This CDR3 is CASRGTLNTEAFF. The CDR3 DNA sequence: TGTGCCAGCAGGGGGACATTGAACACTGAAGCTTTCTTT. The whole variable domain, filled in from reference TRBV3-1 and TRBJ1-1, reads DTAVSQTPKYLVTQMGNDKSIKCEQNLGHDTMYWYKQDSKKFLKIMFSYNNKELIINETVPNRFSPKSPDKAHLNLHINSLELGDSAVYFCASRGTLNTEAFFGQGTRLTVV.